This T cell receptor beta chain derives from a study of T cell clones after liver transplantation. The CDR3 length is 14 residues. Germline-derived CDR1 and CDR2 are SGDLS and YYNGEE. Deletions cut 3 bases from V and 3 bases from J, with 12 bases between. Profiling relied on immunoSEQ multiplex PCR, and the TCRdb table lists in-frame clones only, not all of them. The sample contains roughly 73,000 clones, 80% of which appear only once. Study-wide results and caveats: Conclusions were preliminary, with small, heterogeneous patient groups. Graft donor-reactive T cells possibly entered the graft instead of undergoing deletion.

Thawed unstimulated PBMCs were FACS-sorted by CD3, CD4 and CD8 into two populations. Turning to this clone: What it recognizes is unknown.

Sample: CD4+ T cells from blood, taken before liver transplant. The rearrangement joins TRBV9 to TRBJ1-1; unclear D gene. The origin of this receptor is a human donor who received a liver transplant. The CDR3 bases are TGTGCCAGCAGCGGGACTTCTGGGGACACTGAAGCTTTCTTT. Translation gives CASSGTSGDTEAFF.